These T cell receptor beta chains were read from a single sample in a study of radiation and T cells in renal cell carcinoma. Clones were sequenced by immunoSEQ multiplex PCR, and TCRdb holds only the in-frame ones, with some missing. Among tens of thousands of clones, approximately 86% were seen once, and the ten largest hold around 21%. The material sequenced was blood, taken from a patient whose treatment included radiotherapy and nephrectomy. The receptors shown here come from a woman between 45 and 60 years old with renal cell carcinoma. CDR3s include the opening cysteine and the closing phenylalanine or tryptophan. Fields, in order: clone size, J gene, V gene, D gene, CDR3 DNA, CDR3 protein. D genes are given only for firm matches. A row's size may be missing; if present it is once, few, many or a size class.

clone_size: few
j_call: TRBJ1-1
v_call: TRBV6-5
d_call: .
cdr3_nt: TGTGCCAGCGCATTCCGACAGAACACTGAAGCTTTCTTT
cdr3_aa: CASAFRQNTEAFF

clone_size: .
j_call: TRBJ1-3
v_call: TRBV18
d_call: .
cdr3_nt: TGTGCCAGCTCACCACCAGAGGACCTGAGGGGAAACACCATATATTTT
cdr3_aa: CASSPPEDLRGNTIYF

clone_size: few
j_call: TRBJ2-1
v_call: TRBV7-7
d_call: TRBD2
cdr3_nt: TGTGCCAGCAGCCCGGGACTAGTCAATGAGCAGTTCTTC
cdr3_aa: CASSPGLVNEQFF

clone_size: .
j_call: TRBJ2-7
v_call: TRBV28
d_call: TRBD2
cdr3_nt: TGTGCCAGCAGTTTGGGAGCGGGAGCCCCCTACGAGCAGTACTTC
cdr3_aa: CASSLGAGAPYEQYF

clone_size: .
j_call: TRBJ1-5
v_call: TRBV28
d_call: .
cdr3_nt: TGTGCCAGCAGTTTTACCAGGGGTCAGCCCCAGCATTTT
cdr3_aa: CASSFTRGQPQHF

clone_size: once
j_call: TRBJ2-5
v_call: TRBV10-3
d_call: .
cdr3_nt: TGTGCCATCAGAAAATCGACAGATCTCCAAGAGACCCAGTACTTC
cdr3_aa: CAIRKSTDLQETQYF

clone_size: .
j_call: TRBJ2-3
v_call: TRBV10-3
d_call: .
cdr3_nt: TGTGCCATCAGCATCAGGGTATTCTCAGATACGCAGTATTTT
cdr3_aa: CAISIRVFSDTQYF

clone_size: once
j_call: TRBJ2-7
v_call: TRBV5-1
d_call: TRBD2
cdr3_nt: TGCGCCAGCAGCCGGGGGGACGTCTCCTACGAGCAGTACTTC
cdr3_aa: CASSRGDVSYEQYF

clone_size: .
j_call: TRBJ1-6
v_call: TRBV7-2
d_call: TRBD1
cdr3_nt: TGTGCCAGCAGCGCTTCGGGACAGACTAATTCACCCCTCCACTTT
cdr3_aa: CASSASGQTNSPLHF

clone_size: .
j_call: TRBJ2-7
v_call: TRBV9
d_call: TRBD1
cdr3_nt: TGTGCCAGCAGCGAGGGGGCGGGTGAGGCCTACGAGCAGTACTTC
cdr3_aa: CASSEGAGEAYEQYF

clone_size: once
j_call: TRBJ1-3
v_call: TRBV28
d_call: TRBD1
cdr3_nt: TGTGCCAGCAGTTTGGGACAGTCTGGAAACACCATATATTTT
cdr3_aa: CASSLGQSGNTIYF

clone_size: .
j_call: TRBJ2-7
v_call: TRBV9
d_call: TRBD1
cdr3_nt: TGTGCCAGCAGCGCCGGACAGGGGGTCTACGAGCAGTACTTC
cdr3_aa: CASSAGQGVYEQYF

clone_size: .
j_call: TRBJ2-3
v_call: TRBV2
d_call: TRBD2
cdr3_nt: TGTGCCAGCAGCCCATCAGCGGGATCAGATACGCAGTATTTT
cdr3_aa: CASSPSAGSDTQYF

clone_size: .
j_call: TRBJ2-2
v_call: TRBV28
d_call: .
cdr3_nt: TGTGCCAGCACCCCCGGGGACACCACCGGGGAGCTGTTTTTT
cdr3_aa: CASTPGDTTGELFF

clone_size: .
j_call: TRBJ1-6
v_call: TRBV6-6
d_call: .
cdr3_nt: TGTGCCAGCAGTTACTCTGGCAGAGGGGATTCACCCCTCCACTTT
cdr3_aa: CASSYSGRGDSPLHF

clone_size: .
j_call: TRBJ1-6
v_call: TRBV10-2
d_call: .
cdr3_nt: TGCGCCAGCAGCCCCGCGGACTCCTATAATTCACCCCTCCACTTT
cdr3_aa: CASSPADSYNSPLHF

clone_size: .
j_call: TRBJ1-1
v_call: TRBV4-2
d_call: .
cdr3_nt: TGTGCCAGCAGCCAAGGGAGGAACGCTGAAGCTTTCTTT
cdr3_aa: CASSQGRNAEAFF

clone_size: .
j_call: TRBJ2-3
v_call: TRBV7-8
d_call: TRBD2
cdr3_nt: TGTGCCAGCAGCTTCCCGGTACGGCGGGAGGGGACGGATACGCAGTATTTT
cdr3_aa: CASSFPVRREGTDTQYF

clone_size: .
j_call: TRBJ1-3
v_call: TRBV10-2
d_call: TRBD1
cdr3_nt: TGCGCCAGCAGAGATACAGGGGGCTCTGGAAACACCATATATTTT
cdr3_aa: CASRDTGGSGNTIYF

clone_size: .
j_call: TRBJ1-2
v_call: TRBV18
d_call: TRBD1
cdr3_nt: TGTGCCAGCTCACGGGACAGAAACTATGGCTACACCTTC
cdr3_aa: CASSRDRNYGYTF

clone_size: .
j_call: TRBJ2-7
v_call: TRBV6-4
d_call: TRBD2
cdr3_nt: TGTGCCAGCAGTGGTGGGACTAGCGGGAGGCCCCACGAGCAGTACTTC
cdr3_aa: CASSGGTSGRPHEQYF

clone_size: .
j_call: TRBJ1-4
v_call: TRBV4-3
d_call: .
cdr3_nt: TGCGCCAGCAGCCAAGATCCTGGGGGTGGCACTAATGAAAAACTGTTTTTT
cdr3_aa: CASSQDPGGGTNEKLFF

clone_size: .
j_call: TRBJ2-5
v_call: TRBV4-2
d_call: .
cdr3_nt: TGTGCCAGCAGCAAAGAACGGAACAGGTACCAAGAGACCCAGTACTTC
cdr3_aa: CASSKERNRYQETQYF

clone_size: .
j_call: TRBJ2-7
v_call: TRBV7-9
d_call: TRBD2
cdr3_nt: TGTGCCAGCAGCCCTCGACTAGCGGGAGGCATCTACGAGCAGTACTTC
cdr3_aa: CASSPRLAGGIYEQYF

clone_size: .
j_call: TRBJ2-7
v_call: TRBV5-4
d_call: .
cdr3_nt: TGTGCCAGCAGCCCTTTCCCCCTCAGCTCCTACGAGCAGTACTTC
cdr3_aa: CASSPFPLSSYEQYF

clone_size: .
j_call: TRBJ2-7
v_call: TRBV11-3
d_call: TRBD1
cdr3_nt: TGTGCCAGCAGCTTGACGGGACAGCCGGGGGAGCAGTACTTC
cdr3_aa: CASSLTGQPGEQYF

clone_size: .
j_call: TRBJ2-7
v_call: TRBV9
d_call: .
cdr3_nt: TGTGCCAGCAGCGTTGTCGATGGCGCCGGCGAGCAGTACTTC
cdr3_aa: CASSVVDGAGEQYF

clone_size: .
j_call: TRBJ2-1
v_call: TRBV5-6
d_call: .
cdr3_nt: TGTGCCAGCAGCTTGCGGGACATAGACTACAATGAGCAGTTCTTC
cdr3_aa: CASSLRDIDYNEQFF

clone_size: .
j_call: TRBJ2-3
v_call: TRBV13
d_call: TRBD2
cdr3_nt: TGTGCCAGCAGCCCCAGGACTAGCGGGGGGGCCAGTAGGGTGCAGTATTTT
cdr3_aa: CASSPRTSGGASRVQYF

clone_size: .
j_call: TRBJ2-7
v_call: TRBV27
d_call: .
cdr3_nt: TGTGCCAGCAGTCCTCCGGGGGCCTACGAGCAGTACTTC
cdr3_aa: CASSPPGAYEQYF

clone_size: .
j_call: TRBJ2-3
v_call: TRBV10-1
d_call: TRBD2
cdr3_nt: TGCGCCAGCAGTAAAAGCGGGAGGGGAGGAGATACGCAGTATTTT
cdr3_aa: CASSKSGRGGDTQYF

clone_size: .
j_call: TRBJ2-5
v_call: TRBV30
d_call: TRBD2
cdr3_nt: TGTGCCTGGGCTTCCGGGACTAGCGGGGGGCGCCAAGAGACCCAGTACTTC
cdr3_aa: CAWASGTSGGRQETQYF

clone_size: .
j_call: TRBJ1-5
v_call: TRBV5-5
d_call: .
cdr3_nt: TGTGCCAGCAGCTGGTTGGATACTAGCAATCAGCCCCAGCATTTT
cdr3_aa: CASSWLDTSNQPQHF

clone_size: .
j_call: TRBJ2-5
v_call: TRBV4-3
d_call: .
cdr3_nt: TGCGCCAGCAGCCAAGACACCGCCCGAGAGACCCAGTACTTC
cdr3_aa: CASSQDTARETQYF

clone_size: .
j_call: TRBJ2-5
v_call: TRBV19
d_call: TRBD1
cdr3_nt: TGTGCCAGTAGTAAAAGGACAGGCCGGATAACTAGTAGGGTTTCCCAAGAGACCCAGTACTTC
cdr3_aa: CASSKRTGRITSRVSQETQYF

clone_size: .
j_call: TRBJ2-6
v_call: TRBV5-1
d_call: .
cdr3_nt: TGCGCCAGCAGCTCCTCCCCGCTGGGGGGGGCCAACGTCCTGACTTTC
cdr3_aa: CASSSSPLGGANVLTF

clone_size: .
j_call: TRBJ2-3
v_call: TRBV2
d_call: .
cdr3_nt: TGTGCCAGCAGTGCGGGCACAGATACGCAGTATTTT
cdr3_aa: CASSAGTDTQYF

clone_size: .
j_call: TRBJ2-7
v_call: TRBV4-3
d_call: .
cdr3_nt: TGCGCCAGCAGCCAAGCAAGGGGACACTCCTACGAGCAGTACTTC
cdr3_aa: CASSQARGHSYEQYF

clone_size: .
j_call: TRBJ2-1
v_call: TRBV9
d_call: .
cdr3_nt: TGTGCCAGCAGCGTAGGGCAGGGATCCTACAATGAGCAGTTCTTC
cdr3_aa: CASSVGQGSYNEQFF

clone_size: .
j_call: TRBJ2-7
v_call: TRBV15
d_call: TRBD1
cdr3_nt: TGTGCCACCAGCAGAGCTGGTCAGGGGGCCTACGAGCAGTACTTC
cdr3_aa: CATSRAGQGAYEQYF

clone_size: .
j_call: TRBJ2-7
v_call: TRBV11-2
d_call: .
cdr3_nt: TGTGCCAGCAGCATATTGGCAGGGTCGACTTACGAGCAGTACTTC
cdr3_aa: CASSILAGSTYEQYF

clone_size: .
j_call: TRBJ1-5
v_call: TRBV28
d_call: .
cdr3_nt: TGTGCCAGCAGCCACGACAGTTATAGCAATCAGCCCCAGCATTTT
cdr3_aa: CASSHDSYSNQPQHF

clone_size: .
j_call: TRBJ2-7
v_call: TRBV27
d_call: TRBD1
cdr3_nt: TGTGCCAGCAGTACGCTGGTAGGGACAGGGCTATACGAGCAGTACTTC
cdr3_aa: CASSTLVGTGLYEQYF

clone_size: few
j_call: TRBJ1-4
v_call: TRBV5-1
d_call: TRBD1
cdr3_nt: TGCGCCAGCAGCTTACAGGGGGGGACTAATGAAAAACTGTTTTTT
cdr3_aa: CASSLQGGTNEKLFF

clone_size: once
j_call: TRBJ1-2
v_call: TRBV5-6
d_call: .
cdr3_nt: TGTGCCAGCAGCTTGGTGTCCGGCAGGGGATATGGCTACACCTTC
cdr3_aa: CASSLVSGRGYGYTF

clone_size: .
j_call: TRBJ2-3
v_call: TRBV28
d_call: .
cdr3_nt: TGTGCCAGCAGTCTCGGTCTAGCGAGCACAGATACGCAGTATTTT
cdr3_aa: CASSLGLASTDTQYF

clone_size: .
j_call: TRBJ2-6
v_call: TRBV19
d_call: TRBD1
cdr3_nt: TGTGCCAGTAGTGGGACAGTACCCTCTGGGGCCAACGTCCTGACTTTC
cdr3_aa: CASSGTVPSGANVLTF

clone_size: .
j_call: TRBJ2-5
v_call: TRBV2
d_call: .
cdr3_nt: TGTGCCAGCCTTGAGAGGCGACAAGAGACCCAGTACTTC
cdr3_aa: CASLERRQETQYF

clone_size: .
j_call: TRBJ2-7
v_call: TRBV5-8
d_call: .
cdr3_nt: TGTGCCAGCAGAGGGGTCGAGCAGTACTTC
cdr3_aa: CASRGVEQYF

clone_size: .
j_call: TRBJ1-1
v_call: TRBV6-1
d_call: TRBD1
cdr3_nt: TGTGCCAGCAGTGGGAACAGGGGGGGTGAAGCTTTCTTT
cdr3_aa: CASSGNRGGEAFF

clone_size: .
j_call: TRBJ2-3
v_call: TRBV5-1
d_call: .
cdr3_nt: TGCGCCAGCAGCAAAGCTTGGGATACGCAGTATTTT
cdr3_aa: CASSKAWDTQYF

clone_size: .
j_call: TRBJ2-1
v_call: TRBV7-9
d_call: TRBD2
cdr3_nt: TGTGCCAGCACTAGGCTAGCGGGAGACCATGAGCAGTTCTTC
cdr3_aa: CASTRLAGDHEQFF

clone_size: .
j_call: TRBJ2-3
v_call: TRBV5-5
d_call: .
cdr3_nt: TGTGCCAGCAGCTTAGGGGGAAAGGGAACAGATACGCAGTATTTT
cdr3_aa: CASSLGGKGTDTQYF